The present T cell receptor (beta chain) was sequenced within a study of blood T cell repertoires in COVID-19. At the level of the study: Material from acute and convalescent COVID-19 was sourced from the United States, Italy and Spain.

As handled by the study authors: Quantification of nucleated cells was approximated via reference gene primer amplification. Here immunoSEQ multiplex PCR was the method, and the copy in TCRdb shows in-frame clones only, minus some. V and J calls and clone size come straight from that table; D and trimming were deduced from the DNA. Of over 95,000 clones detected, roughly 76% appear once; the ten largest clones hold about 10%. This clone was picked up a small number of times. With V trimmed by 4 bases and J by 2 bases, 0 bases remained unmatched. There are 13 residues in the CDR3. Germline V gives CDR1 SGHAT, CDR2 FQDESV (reference sequence).

The sequencing sample was made of peripheral blood. This receptor was identified in a human donor in a cohort sampled during active COVID-19. This rearrangement joins TRBV11-1 to TRBJ2-5; 8 nucleotides line up with TRBD1. The CDR3 reads CASSWTGQETQYF. The CDR3 DNA is TGTGCCAGCAGCTGGACAGGGCAAGAGACCCAGTACTTC.